This note documents a single TCR beta chain sequence. Its antigen has not been determined. No quality values exist for individual bases; no much larger clone is one base distant. The data stem from a study of cytomegalovirus exposure and HLA in healthy donors (dated by TCRdb to 2015 to 2018). Broadly, across the study: An earlier analysis of 587 of the donors reported 276 Gb of sequence data and around 110 million unique TCR beta sequences from some 180 million T cells. A later genetic analysis took genome-wide SNP genotypes for 398 of the 666 donors and used that subset as a discovery cohort. Among the roughly 400 genotyped donors, 81% belonged to the genetic ancestry cluster associated with self-reported Caucasian donors. Rather than drawing on any new phenotypic data, the later analysis identified candidate immune exposures from TCR beta sequences and the way those sequences occurred across donors. Roughly 300 gigabases of sequencing data and approximately 85 million unique TCR sequences were included in an early release covering roughly 600 HLA-typed donors. The number of typed donors differed by locus: about 629-630 for A, B, C, DRB1 and DQB1; 500 to 550 for DQA1; roughly 600 for DPA1; and roughly 450 for DPB1. HLA typing covered class I and class II loci at four-digit resolution. To decide whether each TCR beta V gene segment behaved as functional or pseudogenic, an earlier analysis of several hundred of the donors relied on high-throughput TCR beta sequencing. On average, roughly 250,000 unique TCR beta nucleotide sequences were sequenced per donor among 398 genotyped donors of the cohort, with 15% to 20% of those sequences being non-productive. To study patterns of TCR occurrence, a later analysis re-analyzed previously published TCR beta repertoires from 550 to 800 donors and added high-resolution HLA genotyping. Every discovery cohort repertoire had been produced on one sequencing platform. The T cell repertoires of around 670 subjects were profiled by immunosequencing and related to cytomegalovirus serostatus. Alongside the repertoire data, information on donor age, sex, ethnicity and CMV serostatus was compiled. High-throughput TCR immunosequencing, statistical association of individual TCRs with disease status, and machine learning were combined to predict cytomegalovirus infection status. The study aimed to test whether cataloging public T cell receptors could reveal signatures of past pathogen exposure. Roughly five DR-DQ haplotypes were handled as single units for association and clustering, since linkage in the cohort was strong. A separate validation cohort of over a hundred different subjects was used in addition to the roughly 670-subject first cohort. The investigation overall reported the following: A further reported finding was that TCR beta sequences accurately predicted the HLA-A and HLA-B alleles for most subjects in the first cohort. Roughly uniform sequencing depth across donors was assumed in presence/absence analyses, although this assumption may not hold. Several of the top co-occurrence clusters appeared to be linked to parvovirus B19, influenza, CMV and Epstein-Barr virus, according to a later analysis. An association between a missense DCLRE1C variant and V-gene and J-gene trimming of TCR beta chains was found in a later genetic analysis and replicated in an independent cohort. Only TCR beta chains were sequenced in this cohort, and the absence of alpha or paired-chain data limited detectable features. Because counts were too low, seventeen rarely observed V segments, including chromosome 9 orphons, were excluded from the earlier analysis of 587 of the donors. When HLA alleles, especially DR and DQ, strongly co-occurred, attributing TCR associations to individual alleles was difficult. In a later analysis, TCR association rates were found to vary across HLA loci, with the most associated TCRs seen for DRB1 alleles and the fewest for HLA-C alleles. A later genetic analysis reported fewer N-insertions in productive TCRs among donors in an Asian-associated ancestry cluster than the 666-donor mean. A few of the identified cytomegalovirus-associated TCR beta chains were confirmed in vitro to be specific for cytomegalovirus antigens. Specific HLA alleles were associated with 15,000 to 20,000 TCR beta sequences at a false discovery rate of 0.05 in a later analysis. A cluster of highly shared sequence variants was judged likely to represent a technical artifact of the sequencing pipeline. While some public TCRs were present in many individuals, most TCR sequences turned up only very rarely across donors. Compared with equally common non-associated chains, HLA-associated TCR beta chains in a later analysis were more clonally expanded and had lower generation probabilities. A later analysis found that most CMV-associated TCR beta chains appeared HLA-restricted, with HLA associations seemingly driven largely by CMV exposure. Correlated functional status among segregating V segments might reflect linkage disequilibrium, but an unknown experimental factor could not be ruled out. Because some donors lacked HLA typing at each locus, the association tests relied only on the typed subset. According to the authors, the approach could potentially be generalized to other disease states and immunological phenotypes. CMV serostatus was the only immune exposure information available for the cohort. Some IMGT-functional V segments, including TRBV6-2 and TRBV6-3, could not be told apart with the 87-base-pair reads, so those segments were excluded. The study gave a list of about 150 TCR beta chains associated with cytomegalovirus. Cytomegalovirus status was reported to be diagnosed by the classifier with high specificity and sensitivity in both the original and validation cohorts. In an earlier analysis of a few hundred of the donors, most TCR beta V segments were observed in productive rearrangements about 87% or about 30% of the time, broadly matching IMGT annotations.

In total, around 600 healthy bone marrow donors made up the cohort. All cohort members were sampled while nominally healthy, although unrecorded immune exposures were likely present. The donor was CMV seronegative and was included in the group of over 300 seronegative cohort members. A peripheral blood sample was provided by each donor, and peripheral blood mononuclear cells were used for TCR beta sequencing. Genomic DNA was extracted from the blood cell samples with the Qiagen DNeasy Blood Extraction Kit. CDR1 is given as SGHTA and CDR2 as FQGNSA, both from the germline V gene. The germline V end is reduced by 2 bases and the J end by 4 bases; junction bases left unmatched: 3. The CDR3 covers 15 residues, taking in both the cysteine and the phenylalanine. Just the 45-base CDR3 DNA is kept, in frame starting at base 1. Library preparation used the immunoSEQ multiplex PCR assay. For the multiplex PCR, a mixture combining 60 forward primers for TCR Vbeta segments and 13 reverse primers for TCR Jbeta segments was used. Amplification of the CDR3 region of rearranged TCR beta genes was performed with a multiplex PCR assay on genomic DNA. The amplified TCR beta libraries were sequenced on the Illumina HiSeq System as 87-base-pair reads. In the authors' own workflow: A later analysis tallied 75 million to 95 million unique TCR beta chains across the roughly 610 repertoires, and approximately 9.9 million of those chains were shared by two or more donors. Raw reads were error-corrected and collapsed into unique sequences by a nearest-neighbor algorithm in which closely related sequences were merged to remove PCR and sequencing errors. CDR3 sequences were aligned to IMGT reference sequences to assign V, D and J gene segments. For a sequence to be retained, at least a six-nucleotide match to both a V gene segment and a J gene segment was required. Rearrangements were called productive when the CDR3 lacked stop codons and stayed in frame with V and J; all others were non-productive. CDR3 was defined according to IMGT convention as the region running from the second conserved V-encoded cysteine to the conserved J-encoded phenylalanine. The earlier analysis of about 610 of the donors excluded sequences that lacked an unambiguous match to a single V gene segment. In an earlier analysis of 500 to 750 of the donors, V segments were called functional above 56.7% productive rearrangements and were called segregating when the between-donor standard deviation exceeded 5%. A statistical classification framework was built for diagnosing cytomegalovirus status from the catalog of TCR beta chain sequences. In a later analysis, TCR nucleotide sequences were compared against IMGT/GENE-DB human TR gene sequences so that V and J genes could be assigned. In a later analysis, CDR3 sequences and most-parsimonious VDJ recombination scenarios were assigned using the TCRdist pipeline. A later analysis defined each TCR beta chain by its CDR3 amino acid sequence plus V-gene family, and excluded reads lacking a unique V-gene family. A later analysis removed roughly 590 highly shared, low-generation-probability nucleotide sequences to deal with suspected cross-contamination and a sequencing artifact. A later analysis calculated a clonal expansion index for each public chain from normalized within-repertoire ranks of inferred template counts. In a later analysis, generation probabilities were computed using a VDJ recombination model fitted to out-of-frame rearrangements, and the results were checked against IGoR. Hypergeometric tests were used in a later analysis to score TCR-TCR, TCR-HLA and TCR-CMV co-occurrence, with a repertoire-size bias correction applied to the TCR pairs. To estimate false discovery rates, a later analysis permuted the HLA or CMV assignments 20 times. A later analysis grouped co-occurring TCRs with DBSCAN, adding TCRdist sequence similarity when clustering within HLA-allele-positive subsets. Repertoires with fewer than 30,000 or more than 120,000 public chains, plus five repertoires with anomalous nucleotide sharing, were excluded from co-occurrence clustering. TCRdb's version of the immuneACCESS table is confined to in-frame rearrangements and falls short of the full clone set. An unresolved V gene accounts for under half of the shortfall where checked; the remainder is of unknown origin. Clone size and V and J calls were adopted from that table, with D and trimming inferred from the DNA. The sample contains some 210,000 clones, 80% to 90% of them found a single time. The ten largest clones take up 1.3% of the sample.

The chain is assembled from TRBV7-2 and TRBJ2-1; TRBD2 matches 9 bases in the middle. Material for sequencing was PBMCs. The receptor was derived from a man aged 25 to 40 in good health and CMV-seronegative. The CDR3: CASSLLAGLYNEQFF. At the DNA level, the sequence is TGTGCCAGCAGCTTACTAGCGGGGCTATACAATGAGCAGTTCTTC.